The entry below gives a single T cell receptor beta chain sequence along with its context. As originally analysed: Cell counts per sample came from amplifying reference gene primers. Libraries were prepared by immunoSEQ multiplex PCR; TCRdb keeps only in-frame clonotypes and omits some of them. From that table come the V and J calls and clone size; the DNA was used to work out D and trimming. The sample records a few hundred thousand clones, approximately 83% being singletons. The data belong to a study of blood T cell repertoires in COVID-19. Study-level information: The cDNA or gDNA used as material had been derived from T cells, B-cell-depleted T cells, or PBMCs.

Study members were between about 18 and 95 years old and lived in some 26 US regions. Trimming took 6 bases from V and 3 from J; bases not matched to a gene: 2. This CDR3 has 13 residues. CDR1 SNHLY and CDR2 FYNNEI come from the germline V gene. Material: PBMCs or T cells enriched from blood (not recorded which). The TCR comes from a man aged 25-45 years who had recovered from COVID-19. The rearrangement links TRBV2 to TRBJ1-1, with 9 positions matching TRBD1. The CDR3 DNA follows: TGTGCCAGCAGCGGGACAGGGTACACTGAAGCTTTCTTT. Amino acids: CASSGTGYTEAFF.